This TCR beta chain was sequenced during a study of a mutant IDH1 vaccine in newly diagnosed glioma. Study at large: Former treatment meant radiotherapy, temozolomide, or both; the majority had gotten both. Study-level results: Immune responses induced by the vaccine were seen in 93.3% of patients, spanning multiple MHC alleles.

Described time point: week 35, safety follow-up. Doses consisted of 300 ug of mutant IDH1 20-mer peptide each, paired with topical imiquimod. Donors had new WHO grade 3 or 4 IDH1-mutant, ATRX-lost astrocytomas. A word on this clone: Antigen unknown.

Trimming removed 1 base from V and 9 bases from J, with 9 bases in between. Germline-derived CDR1 and CDR2 are SEHNR and FQNEAQ (reference sequence). CDR3 size: 12 residues. Libraries were prepared by immunoSEQ multiplex PCR; TCRdb keeps only in-frame clonotypes and omits some of them. The sample yields tens of thousands of clones, roughly 79% seen once. The receptor's source is a woman aged 40 to 49 with glioma. Some clones in this sample may be carry-over from other donors' samples. The sample was PBMCs, taken from a glioma patient whose treatment included an IDH1 peptide vaccine. This sequence joins TRBV7-9 and TRBJ1-2; no definite D call. The CDR3 sequence: CASSLGSQSYTF. In DNA form, the CDR3 reads TGTGCCAGCAGCTTAGGCAGTCAGAGCTACACCTTC.